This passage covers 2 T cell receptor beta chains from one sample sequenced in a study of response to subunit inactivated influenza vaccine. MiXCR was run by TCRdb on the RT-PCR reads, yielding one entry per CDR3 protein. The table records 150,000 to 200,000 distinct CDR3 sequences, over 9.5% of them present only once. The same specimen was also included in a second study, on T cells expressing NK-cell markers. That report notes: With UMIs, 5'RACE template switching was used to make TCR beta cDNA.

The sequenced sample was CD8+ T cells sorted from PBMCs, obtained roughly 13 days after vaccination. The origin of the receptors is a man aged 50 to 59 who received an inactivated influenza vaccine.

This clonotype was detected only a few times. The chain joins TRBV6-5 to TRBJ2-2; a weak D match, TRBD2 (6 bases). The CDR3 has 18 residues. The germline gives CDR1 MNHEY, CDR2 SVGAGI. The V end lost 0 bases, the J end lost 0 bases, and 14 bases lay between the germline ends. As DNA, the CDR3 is TGTGCCAGCAGTTACTCGATAGGCGGGGAACCGAACACCGGGGAGCTGTTTTTT. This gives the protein CASSYSIGGEPNTGELFF.

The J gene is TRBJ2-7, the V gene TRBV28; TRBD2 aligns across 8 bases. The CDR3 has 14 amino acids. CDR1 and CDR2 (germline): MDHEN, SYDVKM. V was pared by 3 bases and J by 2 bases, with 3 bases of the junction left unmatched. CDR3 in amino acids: CASSLPAGAYEQYF. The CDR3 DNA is TGTGCCAGCAGTTTGCCAGCGGGAGCCTACGAGCAGTACTTC.